Below, one T cell receptor (beta chain) is given with its context. Its antigen is undetermined. This CDR3 comprises 13 residues. V was cut by 2 bases and J by 2 bases, with 6 bases left in between. The V gene's germline CDR1 is SGHDT and CDR2 YYEEEE. The data were produced by immunoSEQ multiplex PCR, yet TCRdb's version contains in-frame clones alone and is incomplete. Among some 1,900,000 clones listed, about 95% were seen once. The sample comes from a study of shared clonotypes between healthy human individuals. Broader study findings: What limited the represented genetic and exposure-history diversity was the small number of donors.

The naive CD8 subset, CD45RO-negative cells positively selected for CCR7, excluded terminally differentiated effector memory CD45RA+ cells. V usage is TRBV5-6 and J usage is TRBJ2-3; D gene ambiguous. The sequence was obtained from a man aged 18 to 29 in good health. Source material: naive CD8+ T cells sorted from blood. Here the CDR3 reads CASSFSLTDTQYF. The CDR3 region has the DNA TGTGCCAGCAGCTTTTCCCTCACAGATACGCAGTATTTT. Full variable domain (outside the CDR3, taken from reference TRBV5-6 and TRBJ2-3): DAGVTQSPTHLIKTRGQQVTLRCSPKSGHDTVSWYQQALGQGPQFIFQYYEEEERQRGNFPDRFSGHQFPNYSSELNVNALLLGDSALYLCASSFSLTDTQYFGPGTRLTVL.